Listed here are 6 T cell receptor beta chains from one sample, sequenced in a study of T cell clones after liver transplantation (dated by TCRdb to between 2017 and 2020). Libraries came from the immunoSEQ multiplex PCR assay. The clones in this table, taken by TCRdb from immuneACCESS, are in-frame only. Not every clone is retained; where verified, under half of the shortfall comes from an unresolved V gene, and the cause of the rest is unknown. This sample is represented by approximately 55,000 clones; 70% to 75% of them were singletons. The ten largest clones capture 14% to 15% of the sample. The time point label on this specimen signifies: pre-transplant. The sequenced sample was CD4+ T cells from blood, obtained before liver transplant. The receptors were sampled from a human donor who received a liver transplant.

The rearrangement links TRBV9 to TRBJ2-2, with D uncertain. The CDR3 consists of 16 residues. From germline, CDR1 is SGDLS and CDR2 YYNGEE. V shed 0 bases and J shed 3 bases, with 12 bases lying between them. The CDR3 DNA reads as TGTGCCAGCAGCGTAGCAGTTTCCCCACACACCGGGGAGCTGTTTTTT. It encodes CASSVAVSPHTGELFF.

The gene calls are TRBV6-1 and TRBJ2-3; 11 nucleotides match TRBD2. Per germline, CDR1 MNHNS and CDR2 SASEGT. V shed 4 bases and J 2 bases; nucleotides not matched to a gene: 5. There are 16 residues in the CDR3. The CDR3 region has the DNA TGTGCCAGCAGTGTGACTAGCGGGGCTTACACAGATACGCAGTATTTT. This gives the protein CASSVTSGAYTDTQYF.

The chain uses TRBV7-3 and TRBJ2-1, with a tentative D call TRBD1 (5 bases). In germline, CDR1 is SGHTA, CDR2 FQGTGA. This CDR3 comprises 14 residues. V gave up 1 base and J gave up 8 bases, with 12 bases separating them. DNA for the CDR3: TGTGCCAGCAGCTTAAGTCCACAGGTCTATGAGCAGTTCTTC. Translating it yields CASSLSPQVYEQFF. Full variable domain (missing parts from reference TRBV7-3 and TRBJ2-1): GAGVSQTPSNKVTEKGKYVELRCDPISGHTALYWYRQSLGQGPEFLIYFQGTGAADDSGLPNDRFFAVRPEGSVSTLKIQRTERGDSAVYLCASSLSPQVYEQFFGPGTRLTVL.

Worth noting for this clone: The sample holds other DNA sequences that translate to the same CDR3. This chain links TRBV2 with TRBJ2-3, with D hard to call. Germline V gene sequence: CDR1 SNHLY, CDR2 FYNNEI. The CDR3 has 12 amino acids. The germline V and J ends were trimmed by 4 bases and 3 bases, with 5 bases remaining between them. In nucleotides, the CDR3 is TGTGCCAGCAGTGTGGCAACAGATACGCAGTATTTT. As protein: CASSVATDTQYF.

The V gene is TRBV7-8, the J gene TRBJ2-3, with D possibly matching TRBD2 (6 bases). V was cut by 2 bases and J by 0 bases, with 15 bases left in between. The CDR3 is 17 amino acids. Germline assignment: CDR1 SGHVS and CDR2 FQNEAQ. The DNA of the CDR3 is TGTGCCAGCAGCTTATACTCGGGAGAACCAAGCACAGATACGCAGTATTTT. It translates to CASSLYSGEPSTDTQYF. The full variable domain, completed using reference TRBV7-8 and TRBJ2-3, is GAGVSQSPRYKVAKRGQDVALRCDPISGHVSLFWYQQALGQGPEFLTYFQNEAQLDKSGLPSDRFFAERPEGSVSTLKIQRTQQEDSAVYLCASSLYSGEPSTDTQYFGPGTRLTVL.

The chain joins TRBV5-1 to TRBJ1-4, with D unclear. The CDR3 consists of 15 residues. The germline V gene encodes CDR1 SGHRS and CDR2 YFSETQ. V shed 0 bases and J shed 3 bases, with 9 bases lying between them. The CDR3 DNA follows: TGCGCCAGCAGCTTGGTGGCGGATTCTAATGAAAAACTGTTTTTT. Amino acid sequence: CASSLVADSNEKLFF.